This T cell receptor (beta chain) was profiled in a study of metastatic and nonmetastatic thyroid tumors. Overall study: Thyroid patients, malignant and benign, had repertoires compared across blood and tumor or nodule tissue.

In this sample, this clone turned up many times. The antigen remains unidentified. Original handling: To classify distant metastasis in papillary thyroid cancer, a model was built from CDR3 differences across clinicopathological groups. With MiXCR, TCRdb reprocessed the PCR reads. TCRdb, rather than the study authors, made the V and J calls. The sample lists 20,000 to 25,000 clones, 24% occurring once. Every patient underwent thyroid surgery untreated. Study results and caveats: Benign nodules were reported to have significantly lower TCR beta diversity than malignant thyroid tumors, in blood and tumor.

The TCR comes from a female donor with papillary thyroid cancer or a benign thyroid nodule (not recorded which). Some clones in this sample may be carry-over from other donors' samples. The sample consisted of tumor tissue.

In DNA form, the CDR3 reads TGTGCCAGCAGCAAGACTAGCGGGAGCAGCGAGCAGTACTTC. This codes for CASSKTSGSSEQYF. This chain joins TRBV9 and TRBJ2-7, with TRBD2 matching over 12 bases. Germline-derived CDR1 and CDR2 are SGDLS and YYNGEE. The V and J ends lost 4 bases and 6 bases, in that order; junction bases with no gene match: 5. The CDR3 consists of 14 residues. Full variable domain (remainder filled in from reference TRBV9 and TRBJ2-7): DSGVTQTPKHLITATGQRVTLRCSPRSGDLSVYWYQQSLDQGLQFLIQYYNGEERAKGNILERFSAQQFPDLHSELNLSSLELGDSALYFCASSKTSGSSEQYFGPGTRLTVT.